One sample yielded the 30 T cell receptor beta chains listed below, sequenced in a study of blood T cells in healthy people across ages (dated by TCRdb to about 2015). The protocol used for the library was 5' RACE. The instrument given in TCRdb is Illumina HiSeq 2500. A second PCR of about 7 to 12 cycles was performed with a sample-barcoded 5' primer and a J-beta primer mix. TCRdb reworked the public reads: Q25 trimming with fastp, MiXCR clone assembly, productive beta chains retained. Each CDR3 protein gets just one entry, which takes the most common genes and DNA from the rows behind it. The sample data list about a million distinct CDR3 sequences, and roughly 50% of these were observed just once. The top ten hold about 21% of the sample. Sequencing was carried out using blood. These receptors were taken from a woman in her sixties or seventies in good health.

The CDR3 DNA is TGTGCCAGCAGTTTCGGACAGGGGGCTCAGGATGAGCAGTTCTTC. Residues: CASSFGQGAQDEQFF. V is TRBV12-3 or TRBV12-4 and J is TRBJ2-1, with 11 bases matching TRBD1. The CDR3 is made up of 15 amino acids. After removal of 3 bases from V and 8 bases from J, the junction contained 6 bases not matched to a gene.

Concerning this clonotype itself: Germline is not matched at one junction end, which may reflect a read error. The chain's CDR3 is CASSRPVVAVEQFF. CDR3 DNA sequence: TGTGCTAGCAGTCGCCCGGTGGTAGCGGTTGAGCAGTTCTTC. The rearrangement uses TRBV12-3 or TRBV12-4 and TRBJ2-1; possibly TRBD2 for D (6 bases). The length of the CDR3 is 14 residues.

The rearrangement links TRBV30 to TRBJ2-5, with TRBD1 matching over 8 bases. The CDR3 is 12 residues long. CDR1 GTSNPN and CDR2 SVGIG come from the germline V gene (reference sequence). The V and J ends lost 8 bases and 11 bases, in that order; junction bases with no gene match: 13. For the CDR3, the DNA is TGTGCCGGGGACAGGTCCCAGAGGGAGCAGTACTTC. This translates into CAGDRSQREQYF.

The chain's CDR3 is CASSLENREGTDTQYF. In DNA form, the CDR3 reads TGCGCCAGCAGCCTGGAGAACCGGGAAGGCACAGATACGCAGTATTTT. The gene calls are TRBV5-1 and TRBJ2-3; D possibly corresponds to TRBD2 (5 bases). The germline gives CDR1 SGHRS, CDR2 YFSETQ. Deletions cut 4 bases from V and 1 base from J, with 16 bases between. The CDR3 covers 16 residues.

This chain connects TRBV5-1 to TRBJ1-1, with D possibly matching TRBD1 (5 bases). The CDR3 extends over 17 amino acids. Trimming left V 3 bases short and J 2 bases short, with 20 bases between. The germline gives CDR1 SGHRS, CDR2 YFSETQ. CDR3 sequence reads: CASSWGSPTHPNTEAFF. CDR3 DNA: TGCGCCAGCAGCTGGGGCTCACCGACACACCCAAACACTGAAGCTTTCTTT.

The rearrangement uses TRBV20-1 and TRBJ2-7, with TRBD2 matching 13 bases. This CDR3 is built from 12 residues. Per the germline V gene, CDR1 is DFQATT and CDR2 is SNEGSKA (reference sequence). The CDR3 reads CSGTSGKDEQYF. The CDR3 region has the DNA TGCAGCGGGACTAGCGGGAAGGACGAGCAGTACTTC.

This clonotype was counted between two and nine times. The chain joins TRBV21-1 to TRBJ2-7. TRBV21-1 is an annotated pseudogene. This CDR3 spans 14 amino acids. DNA for the CDR3: TGTGCCAGCAGCAAAGAGGCCAGTCTAGACGAGCAGTACTTC. This codes for CASSKEASLDEQYF.

This clonotype was detected only a few times. This rearrangement joins TRBV4-3 to TRBJ1-5; D possibly corresponds to TRBD1 (5 bases). This CDR3 contains 15 residues. Germline values: CDR1 LGHNA, CDR2 YSLEER. The V end was cut by 4 bases, the J end by 1 base, with 11 bases between. The CDR3 sequence: CASSRGRGSNQPQHF. DNA for the CDR3: TGCGCCAGCAGCCGCGGTCGGGGGAGCAATCAGCCCCAGCATTTT.

V gene TRBV3-1 combines with J gene TRBJ2-7, with 12 bases lining up with TRBD2. Germline CDR1 is LGHDT and CDR2 is YNNKEL (reference sequence). The CDR3 covers 17 residues. Trimming at V came to 1 base and at J to 4 bases, leaving 8 bases not matched to a gene. As DNA, the CDR3 is TGTGCCAGCAGCCAAGGTATACTAGCGGGAGGTCGGTACGAGCAGTACTTC. As protein: CASSQGILAGGRYEQYF.

This clonotype showed up just a few times. The chain links TRBV7-8 to TRBJ2-7; possible D gene TRBD2, 6 bases. CDR1 and CDR2 (germline): SGHVS, FQNEAQ. The V and J ends lost 5 bases and 2 bases respectively, with 13 bases between them. The CDR3 sequence is 14 residues long. DNA of the CDR3: TGTGCCAGCAGCCACTGGGACTCCCCCTACGAGCAGTACTTC. It yields the protein CASSHWDSPYEQYF.

The gene calls are TRBV12-3 or TRBV12-4 and TRBJ2-2; D is ambiguous. This CDR3 spans 14 amino acids. V lost 2 bases to trimming and J lost 9 bases, with 13 bases between them. The CDR3 DNA reads as TGTGCCAGCAGTTTACAGTTGGGCCACCGGGAGCTGTTTTTT. Protein product: CASSLQLGHRELFF.

This clonotype showed up just a few times. The chain links TRBV25-1 to TRBJ2-5; perhaps TRBD1 as D (5 bases). Trimming removed 5 bases from V and 4 bases from J, with 17 bases in between. This CDR3 spans 15 amino acids. Germline assignment: CDR1 MGHDK and CDR2 SYGVNS. CDR3 residues: CASSWGGQGRETQYF. In DNA, the CDR3 is TGTGCCAGCAGTTGGGGCGGTCAGGGCAGAGAGACCCAGTACTTC.

This chain joins TRBV20-1 and TRBJ2-3; D may be TRBD1 or TRBD2 (5 bases each). The V gene lost 3 bases and the J gene lost 2 bases, with 12 bases spanning the gap. The germline gives CDR1 DFQATT, CDR2 SNEGSKA (reference sequence). The CDR3 has 14 residues. In nucleotides, the CDR3 is TGCAGTGCTAGGAAGTCGGGGCTCACAGATACGCAGTATTTT. As protein: CSARKSGLTDTQYF.

This clonotype came up a few times. This rearrangement joins TRBV5-1 to TRBJ2-3; no reliable D call. The germline V and J ends were trimmed by 4 bases and 4 bases, with 13 bases remaining between them. The germline V gene has CDR1 SGHRS and CDR2 YFSETQ. The CDR3 runs to 14 residues. The CDR3 sequence is CASSLPIISDTQYF. The CDR3 nucleotides read TGCGCCAGCAGCCTACCCATCATCTCAGATACGCAGTATTTT.

This clonotype has ten or more counts. CDR3 amino acids: CASRFGTVTSGANVLTF. The CDR3 DNA reads TGTGCCAGCCGGTTTGGGACAGTGACCTCTGGGGCCAACGTCCTGACTTTC. The V gene is TRBV2, the J gene TRBJ2-6; 7 nucleotides agree with TRBD1. This CDR3 comprises 17 residues. Losses at the gene ends were 8 bases for V and 0 bases for J; bases not matched to a gene: 10. Germline CDR1 SNHLY, CDR2 FYNNEI.

The V call is TRBV4-2, the J call TRBJ1-1; D unresolved. CDR1 is LGHNA, CDR2 YNFKEQ, per germline. CDR3 length: 12 residues. V lost 5 bases, J lost 8 bases, and 12 bases lay in between. The CDR3 coding sequence is TGTGCCAGCAGCTTGGATCGTGAAGAAGCTTTCTTT. It encodes CASSLDREEAFF.

This clonotype has more than one count but fewer than ten. J is TRBJ2-1 and V is TRBV29-1; 10 nucleotides line up with TRBD2. V lost 5 bases to trimming and J lost 2 bases; unmatched junction nucleotides: 9. There are 16 residues in the CDR3. Germline CDR1 and CDR2: SQVTM and ANQGSEA. The CDR3 DNA sequence: TGCAGCGTTTCGGACCCTCTAGCGGGGGCCTACAATGAGCAGTTCTTC. Protein sequence: CSVSDPLAGAYNEQFF.

The chain is built from TRBV4-1 and TRBJ2-4, with 13 bases identical to TRBD2. The end of the DNA aligns better with TRBJ2-7, so the J call may be wrong. Germline loops: CDR1 MGHRA, CDR2 YSYEKL. The CDR3 covers 15 residues. The DNA of the CDR3 is TGCGCCAGCAGCCGGGGGACTAGCGGGGCCTACGAGCAGTACTTC. Protein product: CASSRGTSGAYEQYF.

This chain uses TRBV7-8 with TRBJ2-1; 11 positions agree with TRBD2. This CDR3 has 16 residues. Trimming removed 4 bases from V and 8 bases from J; junction bases left unmatched: 10. Germline V gene data show CDR1 as SGHVS and CDR2 as FQNEAQ. CDR3 amino acids: CASSSELAGVVYEQFF. CDR3 coding DNA: TGTGCCAGCAGCTCGGAACTAGCGGGAGTAGTCTATGAGCAGTTCTTC.

This chain connects TRBV12-3 or TRBV12-4 to TRBJ1-5; the match to TRBD1 covers 7 bases. J was trimmed by 6 bases and V by 1 base; bases with no gene match: 6. There are 15 residues in the CDR3. The CDR3 nucleotides are TGTGCCAGCAGTTTAGGACAGGGATTGGGTCAGCCCCAGCATTTT. Translation gives CASSLGQGLGQPQHF.

The rearrangement joins TRBV4-2 to TRBJ2-7; the match to TRBD2 covers 9 bases. Germline V gene sequence: CDR1 LGHNA, CDR2 YNFKEQ. The CDR3 totals 17 residues. V dropped 0 bases and J dropped 3; count of bases not matched to a gene: 9. For the CDR3, the DNA is TGTGCCAGCAGCCAAGAGCACCGTAGCGGGAGCGGCTACGAGCAGTACTTC. It encodes CASSQEHRSGSGYEQYF.

The rearrangement uses TRBV5-1 and TRBJ2-7, with D maybe TRBD2 (6 bases). The germline CDR1 and CDR2 sequences are SGHRS and YFSETQ. V lost 0 bases and J 0 bases, leaving 13 bases between the germline ends. CDR3 length equals 16 residues. The DNA of the CDR3 is TGCGCCAGCAGCTTGGCCCTTGGTAGCGGCTCCTACGAGCAGTACTTC. Amino acids: CASSLALGSGSYEQYF.

This chain connects TRBV5-1 to TRBJ2-7, with D perhaps given as TRBD1 or TRBD2 (6 bases each). Germline V gives CDR1 SGHRS, CDR2 YFSETQ. V shed 10 bases and J shed 1 base, with 21 bases lying between them. This CDR3 comprises 15 residues. This CDR3 is CASRGLEGRSYEQYF. CDR3 DNA sequence: TGCGCCTCCAGGGGCTTGGAGGGCCGTTCCTACGAGCAGTACTTC.

This clonotype was counted a few times. The genes are TRBV15 and TRBJ2-4; 12 positions match TRBD2. The V segment lost 11 bases and the J segment 0 bases; nucleotides outside the gene matches: 5. The CDR3 consists of 15 residues. Germline CDR1 is LNHNV and CDR2 is YYDKDF (reference sequence). CDR3 protein: CAPLAGGSAKNIQYF. In DNA form, the CDR3 reads TGTGCCCCCCTAGCGGGAGGGTCAGCCAAAAACATTCAGTACTTC.

The V call is TRBV7-2, the J call TRBJ2-6; D is unresolved. Germline CDR1 reads SGHTA; CDR2 reads FQGNSA. Trimming took off 5 bases at V and 0 bases at J, with 8 bases between the two ends. CDR3 length equals 15 residues. Here the CDR3 reads CASSPYNSGANVLTF. The CDR3 DNA reads TGTGCCAGCAGCCCTTACAACTCTGGGGCCAACGTCCTGACTTTC.

The chain links TRBV6-5 to TRBJ1-5; TRBD1 aligns across 8 bases. The V and J ends lost 5 bases and 2 bases, in that order; junction bases with no gene match: 5. The CDR3 consists of 15 residues. Per germline, CDR1 MNHEY and CDR2 SVGAGI. The CDR3 coding sequence is TGTGCCAGCAGTATCGACAGGGGTCGCAATCAGCCCCAGCATTTT. Translating gives CASSIDRGRNQPQHF.

This chain links TRBV28 with TRBJ2-3; 10 positions match TRBD2. The length of the CDR3 is 21 residues. Unmatched junction bases numbered 20, after V lost 1 base and J lost 4 bases. The germline gives CDR1 MDHEN, CDR2 SYDVKM. CDR3 DNA: TGTGCCAGCAGTTTATCGGGTTTCATGGAGCGGGAGGGCCGCCCTTCAGATACGCAGTATTTT. Amino acids: CASSLSGFMEREGRPSDTQYF.

In its sample, this clonotype was seen a few times. This rearrangement joins TRBV5-1 to TRBJ2-3; D is uncertain. Deletions cut 0 bases from V and 0 bases from J, with 11 bases between. Germline loops: CDR1 SGHRS, CDR2 YFSETQ. The CDR3 loop spans 16 amino acids. This CDR3 reads CASSLAKYSSTDTQYF. DNA for the CDR3: TGCGCCAGCAGCTTGGCCAAGTACAGTAGCACAGATACGCAGTATTTT.

This clonotype was counted only a few times. The gene calls are TRBV6-2 or TRBV6-3 and TRBJ2-3; D remains unclear. V gave up 4 bases and J gave up 9 bases, with 14 bases separating them. There are 13 residues in the CDR3. The germline V gene encodes CDR1 MNHEY and CDR2 SVGEGT. The CDR3 sequence is CASSSPTRTTQYF. As DNA, the CDR3 is TGTGCCAGCAGTTCTCCTACACGGACGACGCAGTATTTT.

The V gene is TRBV12-3 or TRBV12-4, the J gene TRBJ1-2; the D gene is possibly TRBD1 (6 bases). Trimming removed 5 bases at V and 4 bases at J, with 11 bases between. The CDR3 spans 13 residues. As DNA, the CDR3 is TGTGCCAGCAGTGAACCGGACAGCTATGGCTACACCTTC. Its translation: CASSEPDSYGYTF.